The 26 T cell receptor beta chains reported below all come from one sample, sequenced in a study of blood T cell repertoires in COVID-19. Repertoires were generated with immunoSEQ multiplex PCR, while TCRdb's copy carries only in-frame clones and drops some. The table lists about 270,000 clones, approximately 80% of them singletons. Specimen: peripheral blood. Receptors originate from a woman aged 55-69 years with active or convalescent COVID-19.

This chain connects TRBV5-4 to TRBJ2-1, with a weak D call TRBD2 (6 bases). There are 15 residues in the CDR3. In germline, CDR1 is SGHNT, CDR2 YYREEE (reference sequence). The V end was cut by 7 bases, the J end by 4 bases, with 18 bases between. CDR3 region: CASSVSGPLYNEQFF. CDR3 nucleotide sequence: TGTGCCAGCTCTGTCAGCGGGCCTCTTTACAATGAGCAGTTCTTC.

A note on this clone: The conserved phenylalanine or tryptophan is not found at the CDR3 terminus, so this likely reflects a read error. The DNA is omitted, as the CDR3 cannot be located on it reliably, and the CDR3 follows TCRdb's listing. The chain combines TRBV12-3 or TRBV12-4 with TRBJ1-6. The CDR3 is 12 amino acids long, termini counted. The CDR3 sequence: CASSPPRQSHRG.

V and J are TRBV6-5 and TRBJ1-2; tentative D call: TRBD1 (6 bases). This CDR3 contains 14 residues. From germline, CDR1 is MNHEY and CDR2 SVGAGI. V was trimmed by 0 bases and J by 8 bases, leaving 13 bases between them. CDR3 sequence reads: CASSYSGRGWGYTF. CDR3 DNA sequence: TGTGCCAGCAGTTACTCTGGCAGGGGCTGGGGCTACACCTTC.

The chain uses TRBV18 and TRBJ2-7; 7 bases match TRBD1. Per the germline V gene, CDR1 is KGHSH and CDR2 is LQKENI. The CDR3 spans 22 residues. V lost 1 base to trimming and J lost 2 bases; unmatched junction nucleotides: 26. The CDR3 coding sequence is TGTGCCAGCTCACCACTGGCCCAAAGGGGGCGGCCCGAAATCCCCCGAGCCTACGAGCAGTACTTC. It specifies CASSPLAQRGRPEIPRAYEQYF. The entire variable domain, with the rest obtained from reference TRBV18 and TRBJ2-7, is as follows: NAGVMQNPRHLVRRRGQEARLRCSPMKGHSHVYWYRQLPEEGLKFMVYLQKENIIDESGMPKERFSAEFPKEGPSILRIQQVVRGDSAAYFCASSPLAQRGRPEIPRAYEQYFGPGTRLTVT.

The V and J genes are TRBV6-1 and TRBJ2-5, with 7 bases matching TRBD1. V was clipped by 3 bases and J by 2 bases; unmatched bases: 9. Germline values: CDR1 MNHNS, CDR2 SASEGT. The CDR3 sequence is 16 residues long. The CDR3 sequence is CASSDYFRGKQETQYF. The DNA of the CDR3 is TGTGCCAGCAGTGACTATTTCAGGGGGAAGCAAGAGACCCAGTACTTC.

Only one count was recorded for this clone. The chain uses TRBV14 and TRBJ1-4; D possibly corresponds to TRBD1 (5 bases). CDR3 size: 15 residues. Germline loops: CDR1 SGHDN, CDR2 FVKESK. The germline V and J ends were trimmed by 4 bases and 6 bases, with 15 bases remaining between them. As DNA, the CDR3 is TGTGCCAGCAGCCGCTCCGGGGGTATGGATGAAAAACTGTTTTTT. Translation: CASSRSGGMDEKLFF.

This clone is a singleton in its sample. The CDR3 protein is CASRGIEAFF. As DNA, the CDR3 is TGTGCCAGTAGGGGCATTGAAGCTTTCTTT. This chain uses TRBV19 with TRBJ1-1; the D is unclear. V dropped 6 bases and J dropped 7 bases, with 6 bases sitting between them. This CDR3 spans 10 amino acids. Germline V gives CDR1 LNHDA, CDR2 SQIVND (reference sequence).

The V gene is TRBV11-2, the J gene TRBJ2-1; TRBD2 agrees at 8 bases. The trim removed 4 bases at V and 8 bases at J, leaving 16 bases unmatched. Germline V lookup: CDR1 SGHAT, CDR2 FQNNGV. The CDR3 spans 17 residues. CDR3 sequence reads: CASSSAGLSGTRDEQFF. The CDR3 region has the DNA TGTGCCAGCAGCTCTGCGGGTCTTAGCGGGACTCGCGATGAGCAGTTCTTC.

The CDR3 DNA sequence: TGTGCCATCAGTGAGGAGACAGGGCCTAATGAAAAACTGTTTTTT. Amino acids: CAISEETGPNEKLFF. The rearrangement uses TRBV10-3 and TRBJ1-4; 7 bases match TRBD1. The trim removed 2 bases at V and 3 bases at J, leaving 3 bases unmatched. The germline V gene has CDR1 ENHRY and CDR2 SYGVKD. This CDR3 has 15 residues.

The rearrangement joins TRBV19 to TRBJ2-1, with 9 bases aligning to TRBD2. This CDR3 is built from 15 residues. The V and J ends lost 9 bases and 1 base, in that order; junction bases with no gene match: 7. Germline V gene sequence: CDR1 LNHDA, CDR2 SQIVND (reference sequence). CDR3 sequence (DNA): TGTGCCAGCTGCTATAGCGGGGGATCCTACAATGAGCAGTTCTTC. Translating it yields CASCYSGGSYNEQFF. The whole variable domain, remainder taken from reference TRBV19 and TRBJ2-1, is DGGITQSPKYLFRKEGQNVTLSCEQNLNHDAMYWYRQDPGQGLRLIYYSQIVNDFQKGDIAEGYSVSREKKESFPLTVTSAQKNPTAFYLCASCYSGGSYNEQFFGPGTRLTVL.

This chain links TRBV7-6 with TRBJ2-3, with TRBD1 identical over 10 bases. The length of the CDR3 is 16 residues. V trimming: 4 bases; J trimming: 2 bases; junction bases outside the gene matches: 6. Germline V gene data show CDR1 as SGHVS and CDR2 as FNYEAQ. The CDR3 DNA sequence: TGTGCCAGCAGCTGGGGACAGGGGAGGACCACAGATACGCAGTATTTT. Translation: CASSWGQGRTTDTQYF. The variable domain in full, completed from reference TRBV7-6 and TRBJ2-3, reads GAGVSQSPRYKVTKRGQDVALRCDPISGHVSLYWYRQALGQGPEFLTYFNYEAQQDKSGLPNDRFSAERPEGSISTLTIQRTEQRDSAMYRCASSWGQGRTTDTQYFGPGTRLTVL.

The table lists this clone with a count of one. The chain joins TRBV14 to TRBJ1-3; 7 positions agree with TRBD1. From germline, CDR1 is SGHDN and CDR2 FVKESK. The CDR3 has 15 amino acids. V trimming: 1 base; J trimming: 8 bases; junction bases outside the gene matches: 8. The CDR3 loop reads CASSQVATGRHTIYF. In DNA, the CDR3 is TGTGCCAGCAGCCAAGTGGCGACAGGGAGACACACCATATATTTT.

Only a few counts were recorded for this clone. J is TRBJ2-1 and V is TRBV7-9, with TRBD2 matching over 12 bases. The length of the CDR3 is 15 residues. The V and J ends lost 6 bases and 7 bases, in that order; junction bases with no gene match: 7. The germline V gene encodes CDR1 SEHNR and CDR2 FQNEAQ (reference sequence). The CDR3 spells CASSLLAGGLNEQFF. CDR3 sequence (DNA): TGTGCCAGCAGTCTTCTAGCGGGGGGGCTAAATGAGCAGTTCTTC.

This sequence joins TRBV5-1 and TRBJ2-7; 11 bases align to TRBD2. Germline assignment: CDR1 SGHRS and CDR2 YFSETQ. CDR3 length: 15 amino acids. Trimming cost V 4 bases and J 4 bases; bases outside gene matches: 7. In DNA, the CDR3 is TGCGCCAGCAGCCCCGGGACTAGCGGACGATACGAGCAGTACTTC. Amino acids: CASSPGTSGRYEQYF. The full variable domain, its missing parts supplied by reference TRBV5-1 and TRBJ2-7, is KAGVTQTPRYLIKTRGQQVTLSCSPISGHRSVSWYQQTPGQGLQFLFEYFSETQRNKGNFPGRFSGRQFSNSRSEMNVSTLELGDSALYLCASSPGTSGRYEQYFGPGTRLTVT.

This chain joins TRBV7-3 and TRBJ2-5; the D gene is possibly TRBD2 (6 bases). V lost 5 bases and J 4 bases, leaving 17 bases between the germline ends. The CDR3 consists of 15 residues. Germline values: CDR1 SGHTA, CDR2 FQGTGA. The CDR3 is CASSPTGGMGETQYF. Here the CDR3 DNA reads TGTGCCAGCAGCCCAACTGGAGGGATGGGAGAGACCCAGTACTTC.

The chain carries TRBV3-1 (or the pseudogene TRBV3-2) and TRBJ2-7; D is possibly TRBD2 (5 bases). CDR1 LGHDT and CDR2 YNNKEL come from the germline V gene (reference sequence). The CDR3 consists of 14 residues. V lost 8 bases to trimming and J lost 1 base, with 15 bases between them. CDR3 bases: TGTGCCAGCCATGAGGAGGTCTTATCCTACGAGCAGTACTTC. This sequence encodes CASHEEVLSYEQYF.

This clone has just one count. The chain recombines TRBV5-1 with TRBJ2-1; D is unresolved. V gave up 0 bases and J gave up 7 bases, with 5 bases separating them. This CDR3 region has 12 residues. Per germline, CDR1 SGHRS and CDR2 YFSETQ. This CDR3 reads CASSLVENEQFF. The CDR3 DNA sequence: TGCGCCAGCAGCTTGGTTGAGAATGAGCAGTTCTTC.

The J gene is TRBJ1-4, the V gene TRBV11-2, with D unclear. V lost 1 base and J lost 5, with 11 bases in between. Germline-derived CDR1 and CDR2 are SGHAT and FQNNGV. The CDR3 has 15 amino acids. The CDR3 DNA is TGTGCCAGCAGCTTAGGTCGGACGGGGAATGAAAAACTGTTTTTT. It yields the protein CASSLGRTGNEKLFF.

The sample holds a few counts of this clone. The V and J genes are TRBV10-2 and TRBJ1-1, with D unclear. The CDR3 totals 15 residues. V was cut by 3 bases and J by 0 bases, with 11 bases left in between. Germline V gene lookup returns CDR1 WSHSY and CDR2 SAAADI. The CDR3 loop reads CASSDHLSLNTEAFF. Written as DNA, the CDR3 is TGCGCCAGCAGTGACCACCTGAGTTTGAACACTGAAGCTTTCTTT.

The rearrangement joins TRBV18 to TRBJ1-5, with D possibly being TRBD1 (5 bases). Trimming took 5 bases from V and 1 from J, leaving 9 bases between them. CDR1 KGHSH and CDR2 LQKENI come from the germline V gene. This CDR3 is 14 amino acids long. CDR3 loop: CASSTTDSNQPQHF. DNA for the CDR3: TGTGCCAGCTCAACGACAGACAGCAATCAGCCCCAGCATTTT.

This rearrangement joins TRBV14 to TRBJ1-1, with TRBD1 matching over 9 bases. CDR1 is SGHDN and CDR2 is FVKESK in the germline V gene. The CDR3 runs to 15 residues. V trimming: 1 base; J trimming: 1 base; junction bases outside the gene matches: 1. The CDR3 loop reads CASSQAGQGNTEAFF. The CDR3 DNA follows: TGTGCCAGCAGCCAAGCGGGACAGGGGAACACTGAAGCTTTCTTT.

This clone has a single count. In DNA form, the CDR3 reads TGTGCCAGCAGCTCGGGACTCGCTGAAGATACGCAGTATTTT. It is translated as CASSSGLAEDTQYF. The chain employs TRBV5-4 and TRBJ2-3; D is possibly TRBD2 (6 bases). Germline V CDR1 and CDR2: SGHNT, YYREEE (reference sequence). CDR3 length: 14 residues. Trimming removed 3 bases at V and 5 bases at J, with 13 bases between.

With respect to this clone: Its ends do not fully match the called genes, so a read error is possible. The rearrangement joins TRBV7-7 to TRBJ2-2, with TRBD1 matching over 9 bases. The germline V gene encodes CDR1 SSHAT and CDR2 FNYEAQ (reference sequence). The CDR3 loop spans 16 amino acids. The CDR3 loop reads CASSPPPGQGTGELFF. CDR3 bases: TGTGCTAGCAGCCCACCACCGGGACAGGGCACCGGGGAGCTGTTTTTT.

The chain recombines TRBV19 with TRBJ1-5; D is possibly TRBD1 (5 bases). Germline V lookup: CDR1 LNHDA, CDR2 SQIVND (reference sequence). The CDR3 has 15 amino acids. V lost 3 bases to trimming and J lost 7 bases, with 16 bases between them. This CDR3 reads CASSIGQGWEQPQHF. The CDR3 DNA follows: TGTGCCAGTAGTATCGGCCAGGGCTGGGAACAGCCCCAGCATTTT.

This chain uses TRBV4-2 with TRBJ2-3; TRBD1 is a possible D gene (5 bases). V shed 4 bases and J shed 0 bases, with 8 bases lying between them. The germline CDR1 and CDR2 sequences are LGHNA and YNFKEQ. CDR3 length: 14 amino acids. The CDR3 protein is CASSPRDSTDTQYF. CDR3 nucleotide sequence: TGTGCCAGCAGCCCCAGGGATAGCACAGATACGCAGTATTTT.

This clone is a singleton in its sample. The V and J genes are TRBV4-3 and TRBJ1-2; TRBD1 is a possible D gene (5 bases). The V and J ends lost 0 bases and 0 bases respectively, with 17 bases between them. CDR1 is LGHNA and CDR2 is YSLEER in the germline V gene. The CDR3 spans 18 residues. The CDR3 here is CASSQDRGSPSANYGYTF. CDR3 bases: TGCGCCAGCAGCCAAGATAGGGGCAGTCCCTCAGCTAACTATGGCTACACCTTC.